This T cell receptor beta chain was identified in a study of untreated major depressive disorder. Study results and caveats: TRBV05-01 (Vbeta 5.1) usage was higher in CD4+ T cells of depressed patients than controls.

This table comes from immunoSEQ multiplex PCR, and its TCRdb copy is limited to in-frame clones, with some not included. Among 10,000 to 15,000 clones, about 90% were seen once, and the ten largest hold around 0.83%. CDR3 length: 15 residues. Trimming removed 1 base at V and 7 bases at J, with 16 bases between. The germline gives CDR1 SNHLY, CDR2 FYNNEI. Patients had DSM-IV major depressive disorder with a Hamilton Depression score of at least 18. No major medical conditions, Axis I/II comorbidities, regular medication, or illicit drugs. Blood, about 27 ml, was drawn into EDTA tubes. With respect to this clone: Its target is not known.

The source of this sequence is a man under 40 with major depressive disorder. The chain recombines TRBV2 with TRBJ2-5; D unclear. The sequenced sample consisted of CD4+ T cells from PBMCs. The CDR3 nucleotides are TGTGCCAGCAGTGAAGTGTTAGCCGCCGGTGGGACCCAGTACTTC. This translates into CASSEVLAAGGTQYF.